Following are 10 T cell receptor beta chains from one sample sequenced in a study of OX40 agonist ivuxolimab in advanced cancers. Only in-frame clones appear in the TCRdb table, and some are missing; sequencing was by immunoSEQ multiplex PCR. The table records under 65,000 clones, approximately 90% of them present only once. The material sequenced was CD4+ or CD8+ T cells sorted from blood, taken in a trial of the OX40 agonist ivuxolimab. Receptors originate from an adult with an advanced solid tumor such as melanoma, head and neck, liver or kidney cancer.

The chain recombines TRBV28 with TRBJ2-1; TRBD2 is a possible D gene (7 bases). V was clipped by 5 bases and J by 3 bases, with 17 bases between them. This CDR3 is 16 amino acids long. Per the germline V gene, CDR1 is MDHEN and CDR2 is SYDVKM. CDR3 DNA sequence: TGTGCCAGCAGTGGGGGGGCGGCGGGAGACTACAATGAGCAGTTCTTC. This codes for CASSGGAAGDYNEQFF. The full variable domain, with the rest looked up from reference TRBV28 and TRBJ2-1, is DVKVTQSSRYLVKRTGEKVFLECVQDMDHENMFWYRQDPGLGLRLIYFSYDVKMKEKGDIPEGYSVSREKKERFSLILESASTNQTSMYLCASSGGAAGDYNEQFFGPGTRLTVL.

This chain uses TRBV5-6 with TRBJ1-2, with a weak D call TRBD1 (6 bases). Per germline, CDR1 SGHDT and CDR2 YYEEEE. The germline V and J ends were trimmed by 0 bases and 5 bases, with 14 bases remaining between them. The CDR3 has 15 residues. The CDR3 DNA is TGTGCCAGCAGCTTGGCGCCAGGGGTACCATATGGCTACACCTTC. Protein: CASSLAPGVPYGYTF. Full variable domain (outside the CDR3, taken from reference TRBV5-6 and TRBJ1-2): DAGVTQSPTHLIKTRGQQVTLRCSPKSGHDTVSWYQQALGQGPQFIFQYYEEEERQRGNFPDRFSGHQFPNYSSELNVNALLLGDSALYLCASSLAPGVPYGYTFGSGTRLTVV.

The chain uses TRBV28 and TRBJ2-5; no definite D call. CDR3 length: 14 residues. Germline-derived CDR1 and CDR2 are MDHEN and SYDVKM. The ends were cut back, 5 bases at V and 7 bases at J, with 17 bases in the middle. The CDR3 DNA follows: TGTGCCAGCAGTCCCCTCTTCACCCGGGCGACCCAGTACTTC. Amino acids: CASSPLFTRATQYF.

J is TRBJ2-3 and V is TRBV27, with 7 bases aligning to TRBD2. J gave up 3 bases and V 5 bases, and 8 bases lay outside the gene matches. Germline V lookup: CDR1 MNHEY, CDR2 SMNVEV (reference sequence). The CDR3 is 15 residues long. The CDR3 nucleotides read TGTGCCAGCAGTCCACTTTGGGGGGGGACAGATACGCAGTATTTT. Translating gives CASSPLWGGTDTQYF.

The CDR3 DNA follows: TGTGCCAGCGAACTGGGACTAGCACCGATCTGGGGCCAGTACTTC. This gives the protein CASELGLAPIWGQYF. The chain is built from TRBV2 and TRBJ2-5, with TRBD2 matching over 9 bases. Germline V lookup: CDR1 SNHLY, CDR2 FYNNEI. The ends lost 8 bases at V and 10 bases at J; junction bases unmatched: 17. The CDR3 loop spans 15 amino acids.

This chain joins TRBV6-6 and TRBJ2-2; either TRBD1 or TRBD2 may supply D (6 bases each). Between the trimmed V and J ends, which lost 6 bases and 4 bases, there was a span of 15 bases. This CDR3 region has 15 residues. Germline lookup yields CDR1 MNHNY and CDR2 SVGAGI (reference sequence). In nucleotides, the CDR3 is TGTGCCAGCAGGACCACAGGGAGGAGCACCGGGGAGCTGTTTTTT. Its protein is CASRTTGRSTGELFF.

CDR3 sequence (DNA): TGTGCCAGCAGCTTGGCACGGGGGGGCGAGCAGTACTTC. Protein product: CASSLARGGEQYF. The chain uses TRBV5-6 and TRBJ2-7; the match to TRBD2 covers 8 bases. The V gene end was trimmed by 0 bases and the J gene end by 6 bases; junction bases not matched to a gene: 2. The CDR3 contains 13 residues. Germline CDR1 and CDR2: SGHDT and YYEEEE.

The chain links TRBV6-9 to TRBJ1-2; 8 nucleotides align to TRBD1. The germline V gene has CDR1 MNHGY and CDR2 SVAAGI. The CDR3 length is 13 residues. V was pared by 6 bases and J by 9 bases, with 9 bases of the junction left unmatched. CDR3 nucleotides: TGTGCCAGCAGCCAAGGACAGGGCTCTAGCTACACCTTC. It translates to CASSQGQGSSYTF.

The V and J genes are TRBV7-3 and TRBJ1-2; maybe TRBD1 (5 bases). Germline lookup yields CDR1 SGHTA and CDR2 FQGTGA. The V and J ends lost 2 bases and 7 bases respectively, with 11 bases between them. The CDR3 runs 13 residues. CDR3 sequence: CASSLGGTTGYTF. The CDR3 DNA reads as TGTGCCAGCAGCTTAGGGGGAACTACTGGCTACACCTTC.

This clone turned up a few times. The V gene is TRBV6-6, the J gene TRBJ1-1, with TRBD1 as a possible D gene (5 bases). This CDR3 is 15 amino acids long. Germline V gene lookup returns CDR1 MNHNY and CDR2 SVGAGI (reference sequence). V lost 5 bases and J lost 4, with 17 bases in between. CDR3: CASSPRDPRGTEAFF. CDR3 DNA sequence: TGTGCCAGCAGTCCCCGGGACCCACGTGGCACTGAAGCTTTCTTT.